Listed below are T cell receptor beta chains from one sample, sequenced in a study of shared clonotypes between healthy human individuals. TCRdb keeps only in-frame clones here, not all; method: immunoSEQ multiplex PCR. This table has about 600,000 clones, roughly 72% appearing once. The sequenced material came from PBMCs. Source of these receptors: a woman between 40 and 55 years old in good health. Some clones in this sample may be carry-over from other donors' samples. Each CDR3 is given with its conserved first and last residue. A D gene is named only where the DNA matches it firmly. For some rows the clone size is stated as once, few or many, or as a class when expanded; others skip it.

j_call v_call d_call clone_size cdr3_aa cdr3_nt
TRBJ2-7 TRBV9 TRBD2 NA CASSGTGTSGSANEQYF TGTGCCAGCAGCGGAACCGGGACTAGCGGGAGTGCAAACGAGCAGTACTTC
TRBJ2-2 TRBV28 TRBD1 NA CASSRAWRRGQTGELFF TGTGCCAGCAGTAGGGCCTGGCGCAGGGGGCAAACCGGGGAGCTGTTTTTT
TRBJ2-7 TRBV11-2 NA NA CASSLVGGQFMSYEQYF TGTGCCAGCAGCTTAGTCGGGGGGCAATTTATGTCCTACGAGCAGTACTTC
TRBJ2-7 TRBV6-6 TRBD1 NA CASSPTGTGDEQYF TGTGCCAGCAGTCCCACCGGGACAGGGGACGAGCAGTACTTC
TRBJ1-5 TRBV27 NA few CASSAFSTGFNQPQHF TGTGCCAGCAGCGCTTTTAGCACAGGGTTCAATCAGCCACAGCATTTT
TRBJ2-3 TRBV5-1 NA once CASSLGGGLPSTDTQYF TGCGCCAGCAGCTTGGGAGGCGGCCTCCCTAGCACAGATACGCAGTATTTT
TRBJ1-2 TRBV7-2 NA few CASSVTRTMGYTF TGTGCCAGCAGCGTAACACGGACTATGGGCTACACCTTC
TRBJ1-4 TRBV27 TRBD1 few CASSSLGQGDEKLFF TGTGCCAGCAGTTCCCTTGGACAGGGGGATGAAAAACTGTTTTTT
TRBJ2-1 TRBV11-3 NA NA CASSLSRGNEQFF TGTGCCAGCAGCTTGTCCAGGGGAAATGAGCAGTTCTTC
TRBJ2-1 TRBV5-4 TRBD1 NA CASSSGTGGYNEQFF TGTGCCAGCAGCTCGGGCACAGGGGGGTACAATGAGCAGTTCTTC
TRBJ2-1 TRBV6-1 TRBD1 NA CASSADRAGYNEQFF TGTGCCAGCAGTGCGGACAGGGCAGGCTACAATGAGCAGTTCTTC
TRBJ2-7 TRBV5-4 NA NA CASSSSGERAYEQYF TGTGCCAGCAGTTCCTCCGGTGAGCGGGCCTACGAGCAGTACTTC
TRBJ2-7 TRBV7-2 NA NA CASSLEILATYEQYF TGTGCCAGCAGCTTAGAAATACTAGCTACCTACGAGCAGTACTTC
TRBJ2-4 TRBV19 TRBD2 NA CASMGTSGRAWGAKNIQYF TGTGCCAGTATGGGGACTAGCGGGAGGGCATGGGGGGCCAAAAACATTCAGTACTTC
TRBJ1-2 TRBV4-1 NA NA CASSQGTGRRDGSGYTF TGCGCCAGCAGCCAAGGAACAGGCCGTAGAGATGGGAGTGGCTACACCTTC
TRBJ2-1 TRBV13 TRBD2 NA CASSYASGRSSEQFF TGTGCCAGCAGCTACGCTAGCGGGAGGTCGAGTGAGCAGTTCTTC
TRBJ2-3 TRBV6-4 NA many CASSDSPSSGDTQYF TGTGCCAGCAGTGACTCACCTAGCTCTGGAGATACGCAGTATTTT
TRBJ2-4 TRBV11-1 TRBD1 few CASSLASGTGQQYF TGTGCCAGCAGCTTAGCCTCCGGGACAGGACAACAGTACTTC
TRBJ1-4 TRBV7-9 TRBD1 NA CASSLVGQGDEKLFF TGTGCCAGCAGCTTAGTGGGACAGGGGGATGAAAAACTGTTTTTT
TRBJ1-5 TRBV6-1 TRBD1 NA CASSEWDRNNQPQHF TGTGCCAGCAGTGAATGGGACAGGAATAACCAGCCCCAGCATTTT
TRBJ1-1 TRBV6-1 NA NA CASSELGFGTMNTEAFF TGTGCCAGCAGTGAACTCGGATTTGGGACCATGAACACTGAAGCTTTCTTT
TRBJ2-3 TRBV7-2 NA once CASSLTRTSSGDTQYF TGTGCCAGCAGCTTGACTAGAACCTCTTCCGGAGATACGCAGTATTTT
TRBJ2-5 TRBV6-5 TRBD2 NA CASSPGGAGETQYF TGTGCCAGCAGCCCCGGGGGAGCGGGGGAGACCCAGTACTTC
TRBJ2-2 TRBV7-2 TRBD2 NA CASSLGLAAGELFF TGTGCCAGCAGCTTAGGGCTAGCGGCGGGTGAGCTGTTTTTT
TRBJ2-3 TRBV10-2 TRBD2 NA CASRSGLAGGGGDTQYF TGCGCCAGCAGGAGCGGACTAGCGGGCGGGGGGGGAGATACGCAGTATTTT
TRBJ2-2 TRBV11-2 NA NA CASSLEPHTGELFF TGTGCCAGCAGCTTAGAACCCCACACCGGGGAGCTGTTTTTT
TRBJ2-1 TRBV5-1 NA NA CASSLEAETYNEQFF TGCGCCAGCAGCTTAGAAGCGGAGACCTACAATGAGCAGTTCTTC
TRBJ2-5 TRBV7-7 TRBD1 NA CASSQDRGQETQYF TGTGCCAGCAGCCAGGACAGGGGCCAAGAGACCCAGTACTTC
TRBJ2-1 TRBV5-1 NA NA CASSLDPTTYNEQFF TGCGCCAGCAGCTTAGACCCGACCACCTACAATGAGCAGTTCTTC
TRBJ1-4 TRBV5-6 NA NA CASSFYWAGAEKLFF TGTGCCAGCAGCTTCTATTGGGCGGGTGCTGAAAAACTGTTTTTT
TRBJ1-2 TRBV28 NA NA CASSSPPGSYGYTF TGTGCCAGCAGTTCCCCCCCTGGAAGCTATGGCTACACCTTC
TRBJ2-2 TRBV29-1 NA NA CSVDGQTNTGELFF TGCAGCGTTGATGGTCAGACTAACACCGGGGAGCTGTTTTTT
TRBJ2-5 TRBV7-2 NA NA CASSIKRAQETQYF TGTGCCAGCAGCATAAAGAGAGCCCAAGAGACCCAGTACTTC
TRBJ2-2 TRBV9 NA NA CASSRGWRRDTGELFF TGTGCCAGCAGCCGCGGTTGGAGGCGTGACACCGGGGAGCTGTTTTTT
TRBJ1-2 TRBV29-1 TRBD1 NA CSVGQGEVSYGYTF TGCAGCGTTGGTCAGGGGGAAGTCAGCTATGGCTACACCTTC
TRBJ1-2 TRBV7-7 TRBD1 NA CPRTGGASGYTF TGTCCTCGGACAGGGGGCGCGTCGGGCTACACCTTC
TRBJ2-2 TRBV18 NA NA CASSQEVNTGELFF TGTGCCAGCTCACAGGAGGTGAACACCGGGGAGCTGTTTTTT
TRBJ2-3 TRBV7-8 NA NA CASSHPNEDTQYF TGTGCCAGCAGCCACCCCAATGAGGATACGCAGTATTTT
TRBJ2-3 TRBV6-5 NA few CASKPSTDTQYF TGTGCCAGCAAACCGAGCACAGATACGCAGTATTTT
TRBJ2-2 TRBV15 TRBD2 NA CATSPGVAGDTANTGELFF TGTGCCACCAGCCCGGGAGTAGCGGGGGATACCGCGAACACCGGGGAGCTGTTTTTT
TRBJ2-1 TRBV9 NA NA CASSGAGTSKYNEQFF TGTGCCAGCAGCGGGGCCGGGACTTCCAAATACAATGAGCAGTTCTTC
TRBJ2-7 TRBV25-1 TRBD1 NA CASGTGLYEQYF TGTGCCAGCGGGACAGGGCTCTACGAGCAGTACTTC
TRBJ1-2 TRBV5-5 NA NA CASSLGQGYDYGYTF TGTGCCAGCAGCTTGGGGCAGGGCTACGACTATGGCTACACCTTC
TRBJ2-5 TRBV28 NA NA CASSLFSGKSGETQYF TGTGCCAGCAGTCTCTTCAGTGGTAAGAGTGGGGAGACCCAGTACTTC
TRBJ1-2 TRBV11-2 NA NA CASSRGVVGYGYTF TGTGCCAGCAGCCGAGGGGTGGTCGGCTATGGCTACACCTTC
TRBJ1-3 TRBV29-1 NA NA CSVGRRNSGNTIYF TGCAGCGTTGGCAGACGAAACTCTGGAAACACCATATATTTT
TRBJ2-7 TRBV6-1 NA NA CASRPTLYEQYF TGTGCCAGCAGGCCGACCCTATACGAGCAGTACTTC
TRBJ1-5 TRBV19 TRBD1 NA CASRGQVNNQPQHF TGTGCCAGTCGTGGACAGGTAAACAATCAGCCCCAGCATTTT
TRBJ1-5 TRBV19 TRBD1 NA CASSLGTGTNQPQHF TGTGCCAGTAGTTTGGGGACAGGGACTAATCAGCCCCAGCATTTT
TRBJ1-4 TRBV2 NA many CASSVGSSYEKLFF TGTGCCAGCAGTGTCGGAAGCTCGTATGAAAAACTGTTTTTT
TRBJ1-4 TRBV5-1 NA NA CASSLAGAENEKLFF TGCGCCAGCAGTCTGGCAGGGGCCGAGAATGAAAAACTGTTTTTT
TRBJ2-1 TRBV7-2 NA once CASSLVRGLDEQFF TGTGCCAGCAGCTTAGTCCGGGGTCTCGATGAGCAGTTCTTC
TRBJ2-1 TRBV6-1 NA NA CASRRFLSSYNEQFF TGTGCCAGCAGGAGATTCCTCTCCTCCTACAATGAGCAGTTCTTC
TRBJ2-2 TRBV9 NA few CASSVATGANTGELFF TGTGCCAGCAGCGTAGCGACGGGGGCGAACACCGGGGAGCTGTTTTTT
TRBJ2-1 TRBV18 TRBD2 once CASSSRTSGGNYNEQFF TGTGCCAGCTCAAGCCGGACTAGCGGAGGGAACTACAATGAGCAGTTCTTC
TRBJ2-7 TRBV10-3 NA NA CAISGEYEQYF TGTGCCATCAGTGGAGAATACGAGCAGTACTTC